Following are 29 T cell receptor beta chains from one sample sequenced in a study of cytomegalovirus exposure and HLA in healthy donors. 60 Vbeta and 13 Jbeta primers were used in PCR. Clones were read by immunoSEQ multiplex PCR, and TCRdb kept only the in-frame ones, dropping some. The sample includes around 51,000 clones. Sequenced: PBMCs. These receptors all come from a man aged 35 to 55 in good health and CMV-seropositive.

V and J are TRBV27 and TRBJ2-2; D remains ambiguous. The germline V gene encodes CDR1 MNHEY and CDR2 SMNVEV (reference sequence). The CDR3 spans 14 residues. V was clipped by 3 bases and J by 6 bases, with 11 bases between them. The CDR3 here is CASSFFNRAGELFF. The CDR3 DNA reads TGTGCCAGCAGTTTTTTCAACCGAGCCGGGGAGCTGTTTTTT.

This rearrangement joins TRBV6-1 to TRBJ2-4, with TRBD1 identical over 11 bases. Trimming cost V 4 bases and J 1 base; bases outside gene matches: 9. Germline V gene lookup returns CDR1 MNHNS and CDR2 SASEGT. The CDR3 loop spans 18 amino acids. The CDR3 DNA reads TGTGCCAGCAGTGTGGGGACAGGGGGGACACGGGCCAAAAACATTCAGTACTTC. Translated: CASSVGTGGTRAKNIQYF.

This chain joins TRBV7-8 and TRBJ1-1; D perhaps matches TRBD1 (5 bases). Germline CDR1 SGHVS, CDR2 FQNEAQ. Trimming took off 4 bases at V and 4 bases at J, with 13 bases between the two ends. This CDR3 spans 14 amino acids. The CDR3 protein is CASSSTPGGTEAFF. CDR3 DNA sequence: TGTGCCAGCAGCTCGACCCCCGGGGGCACTGAAGCTTTCTTT.

The V gene is TRBV30, the J gene TRBJ2-5; 8 bases are shared with TRBD1. V lost 5 bases and J lost 5; bases outside the gene matches: 4. The V gene's germline CDR1 is GTSNPN and CDR2 SVGIG (reference sequence). The CDR3 is 12 residues long. For the CDR3, the DNA is TGTGCCTGGTCTCAGGGGGCTGAGACCCAGTACTTC. Translation: CAWSQGAETQYF.

CDR3 coding DNA: TGTGCCAGCAGCCGGGACAGGGGAGAGACCCAGTACTTC. Its protein is CASSRDRGETQYF. The chain uses TRBV11-3 and TRBJ2-5; 10 bases agree with TRBD1. The J segment lost 4 bases and the V segment lost 5 bases, leaving 1 base of the junction unmatched. CDR3 length equals 13 residues. Germline loops: CDR1 SGHNT, CDR2 YENEEA.

The genes are TRBV5-8 and TRBJ1-6, with TRBD1 as a possible D gene (5 bases). The CDR3 has 16 amino acids. The germline V gene has CDR1 SGHTS and CDR2 YDEGEE. Trimming pared 4 bases from V and 0 bases from J, leaving 11 bases between. DNA for the CDR3: TGTGCCAGCAGCCCGCGGGGGAGCTCCTATAATTCACCCCTCCACTTT. This codes for CASSPRGSSYNSPLHF. Filled out from reference TRBV5-8 and TRBJ1-6, the complete variable domain reads EAGVTQSPTHLIKTRGQQATLRCSPISGHTSVYWYQQALGLGLQFLLWYDEGEERNRGNFPPRFSGRQFPNYSSELNVNALELEDSALYLCASSPRGSSYNSPLHFGNGTRLTVT.

The CDR3 region is CASSIPLKTSGAPDEQFF. The CDR3 bases are TGTGCCAGTAGTATCCCCCTCAAGACTAGCGGGGCCCCCGATGAGCAGTTCTTC. This chain joins TRBV19 and TRBJ2-1, with 11 bases that match TRBD2. The ends lost 3 bases at V and 8 bases at J; junction bases unmatched: 15. The length of the CDR3 is 18 residues. Germline CDR1 reads LNHDA; CDR2 reads SQIVND (reference sequence).

This chain links TRBV4-3 with TRBJ1-4; TRBD1 matches 9 bases. J gave up 7 bases and V 0 bases, and 6 bases lay outside the gene matches. CDR1 is LGHNA and CDR2 is YSLEER in the germline V gene. The CDR3 extends over 16 amino acids. The CDR3 DNA reads as TGCGCCAGCAGCCAAGATTGGGGGACAGGGATTGAAAAACTGTTTTTT. Its protein is CASSQDWGTGIEKLFF.

The chain uses TRBV5-1 and TRBJ2-4, with D perhaps TRBD2 (6 bases). This CDR3 region has 16 residues. Germline lookup yields CDR1 SGHRS and CDR2 YFSETQ. V shed 2 bases and J shed 1 base, with 13 bases lying between them. As DNA, the CDR3 is TGCGCCAGCAGCTTTCTCGGGGGAACGGCCAAAAACATTCAGTACTTC. Translating it yields CASSFLGGTAKNIQYF.

The chain is built from TRBV6-6 and TRBJ1-2, with D hard to call. Germline V gene sequence: CDR1 MNHNY, CDR2 SVGAGI (reference sequence). The CDR3 consists of 15 residues. Trimming pared 6 bases from V and 0 bases from J, leaving 14 bases between. CDR3: CASRIPGLANYGYTF. For the CDR3, the DNA is TGTGCCAGCAGGATTCCGGGGTTAGCTAACTATGGCTACACCTTC.

For the CDR3, the DNA is TGCGCCAGCAGCAGACAGGGCGCCCATGGCTACACCTTC. This sequence encodes CASSRQGAHGYTF. The rearrangement joins TRBV4-3 to TRBJ1-2, with TRBD1 matching over 7 bases. Germline CDR1 reads LGHNA; CDR2 reads YSLEER. There are 13 residues in the CDR3. J was trimmed by 6 bases and V by 5 bases; bases with no gene match: 6.

The chain joins TRBV5-4 to TRBJ1-1; D might be TRBD1 (6 bases). Germline V gene data show CDR1 as SGHNT and CDR2 as YYREEE (reference sequence). This CDR3 contains 14 residues. Trimming left V 0 bases short and J 4 bases short, with 10 bases between. The CDR3 DNA follows: TGTGCCAGCAGCTTGGAACAGGGAATCACTGAAGCTTTCTTT. Translating it yields CASSLEQGITEAFF.

The chain couples TRBV19 to TRBJ2-7; 10 positions agree with TRBD1. The CDR3 has 14 residues. With 10 bases clipped from V and 1 base from J, the junction kept 7 bases outside the gene matches. Germline assignment: CDR1 LNHDA and CDR2 SQIVND (reference sequence). CDR3 in amino acids: CATRGTGESYEQYF. CDR3 nucleotide sequence: TGTGCCACCCGAGGGACAGGGGAATCCTACGAGCAGTACTTC.

Here the CDR3 reads CASIPHAGSHEQYF. CDR3 coding DNA: TGTGCCAGCATCCCTCACGCGGGCAGCCACGAGCAGTACTTC. The rearrangement uses TRBV27 and TRBJ2-7; D is perhaps TRBD2 (5 bases). V shed 7 bases and J shed 5 bases, with 18 bases lying between them. This CDR3 is built from 14 residues. CDR1 is MNHEY, CDR2 SMNVEV, per germline (reference sequence).

The chain is built from TRBV5-1 and TRBJ1-5, with a weak D call TRBD1 (5 bases). The CDR3 spans 14 residues. Germline V CDR1 and CDR2: SGHRS, YFSETQ. Trimming removed 4 bases at V and 5 bases at J, with 13 bases between. CDR3 nucleotides: TGCGCCAGCAGCCCAGGGACGGGAGATCAGCCCCAGCATTTT. It translates to CASSPGTGDQPQHF.

The chain combines TRBV5-1 with TRBJ1-1, with 9 bases matching TRBD1. The germline gives CDR1 SGHRS, CDR2 YFSETQ. V was pared by 4 bases and J by 2 bases, with 6 bases of the junction left unmatched. CDR3 length: 15 amino acids. The CDR3 protein is CASSKRTGVNTEAFF. CDR3 DNA: TGCGCCAGCAGCAAACGGACAGGGGTAAACACTGAAGCTTTCTTT.

The chain employs TRBV7-9 and TRBJ2-3; maybe TRBD1 (7 bases). The CDR3 consists of 14 residues. Trimming left V 3 bases short and J 10 bases short, with 17 bases between. CDR1 and CDR2 from the germline V gene are SEHNR and FQNEAQ (reference sequence). The CDR3 spells CASSFEGGGGSQYF. CDR3 sequence (DNA): TGTGCCAGCAGCTTTGAAGGAGGGGGCGGTTCGCAGTATTTT.

The rearrangement uses TRBV19 and TRBJ2-4, with D possibly matching TRBD2 (5 bases). V lost 5 bases to trimming and J lost 3 bases, with 14 bases between them. The CDR3 runs to 15 residues. Germline-derived CDR1 and CDR2 are LNHDA and SQIVND (reference sequence). The CDR3 region is CASSHWSGYKNIQYF. CDR3 nucleotides: TGTGCCAGTAGTCATTGGTCGGGGTACAAAAACATTCAGTACTTC.

The chain carries TRBV28 and TRBJ2-3, with D unresolved. The CDR3 totals 12 residues. Between the trimmed V and J ends, which lost 2 bases and 9 bases, there was a span of 9 bases. Germline V gene lookup returns CDR1 MDHEN and CDR2 SYDVKM. The CDR3 protein is CASSLSLVTQYF. Here the CDR3 DNA reads TGTGCCAGCAGTTTAAGCCTAGTAACGCAGTATTTT.

CDR3 residues: CASRWTGREETQYF. CDR3 in DNA: TGTGCCAGCAGGTGGACAGGGAGGGAAGAGACCCAGTACTTC. The chain is built from TRBV5-5 and TRBJ2-5, with D possibly TRBD1 on 8 matching bases. V dropped 5 bases and J dropped 3 bases, with 14 bases sitting between them. Per germline, CDR1 SGHKS and CDR2 YYEKEE (reference sequence). This CDR3 has 14 residues.

The J gene is TRBJ2-7, the V gene TRBV6-5, with 9 bases matching TRBD1. The CDR3 covers 15 residues. Trimming at V came to 5 bases and at J to 4 bases, leaving 9 bases not matched to a gene. Germline V lookup: CDR1 MNHEY, CDR2 SVGAGI. The CDR3 bases are TGTGCCAGCAGTCAATCCGGGACAGGGACATACGAGCAGTACTTC. It yields the protein CASSQSGTGTYEQYF.

The chain is built from TRBV5-1 and TRBJ1-1; a weak D match, TRBD1 (6 bases). V dropped 7 bases and J dropped 2 bases, with 15 bases sitting between them. The germline gives CDR1 SGHRS, CDR2 YFSETQ. This CDR3 is built from 14 residues. CDR3 bases: TGCGCCAGCGTTGCCACGACAGGAAACACTGAAGCTTTCTTT. This sequence encodes CASVATTGNTEAFF.

The gene calls are TRBV6-5 and TRBJ1-1, with 8 bases aligning to TRBD1. CDR1 is MNHEY and CDR2 is SVGAGI in the germline V gene. The CDR3 spans 12 residues. Losses at the gene ends were 6 bases for V and 7 bases for J; bases not matched to a gene: 4. The CDR3 bases are TGTGCCAGCAGCACACAGGGGGGTGAAGCTTTCTTT. Residues: CASSTQGGEAFF.

CDR3 sequence reads: CASSYTRGDNQPQHF. Written as DNA, the CDR3 is TGTGCCAGCAGTTATACCAGGGGGGACAATCAGCCCCAGCATTTT. The genes are TRBV6-5 and TRBJ1-5; 7 positions agree with TRBD1. The J segment lost 3 bases and the V segment lost 3 bases, leaving 5 bases of the junction unmatched. Germline values: CDR1 MNHEY, CDR2 SVGAGI. This CDR3 has 15 residues.

The chain couples TRBV6-5 to TRBJ1-2; 7 nucleotides line up with TRBD1. Germline V gene data show CDR1 as MNHEY and CDR2 as SVGAGI. The ends lost 2 bases at V and 5 bases at J; junction bases unmatched: 5. The CDR3 is made up of 14 amino acids. Here the CDR3 reads CASSYDRVRYGYTF. The CDR3 DNA reads TGTGCCAGCAGTTACGACAGGGTCCGGTATGGCTACACCTTC.

Comment on this clone: At one end the junction does not follow the germline gene, possibly because of a read error. The chain employs TRBV28 and TRBJ1-6; D uncertain. The germline gives CDR1 MDHEN, CDR2 SYDVKM. This CDR3 comprises 12 residues. In DNA, the CDR3 is TGTGCCAGCAGTCCCGAAAATTCACCCCTACACTTT. Protein sequence: CASSPENSPLHF.

The chain couples TRBV18 to TRBJ2-2; 7 nucleotides align to TRBD1. This CDR3 region has 16 residues. Germline CDR1 reads KGHSH; CDR2 reads LQKENI. V lost 5 bases and J lost 1; bases outside the gene matches: 7. In nucleotides, the CDR3 is TGTGCCAGCTCATTCGGACAGGCTGGGAACACCGGGGAGCTGTTTTTT. This sequence encodes CASSFGQAGNTGELFF.

The CDR3 coding sequence is TGTGCCATCAGTGAGGGAAGGGGAGCTTTCTTT. Encoded protein: CAISEGRGAFF. The chain recombines TRBV10-3 with TRBJ1-1, with D tentatively TRBD1 (5 bases). This CDR3 comprises 11 residues. Germline CDR1 ENHRY, CDR2 SYGVKD. Trimming took off 2 bases at V and 10 bases at J, with 8 bases between the two ends.

This sequence joins TRBV7-2 and TRBJ2-1; D possibly corresponds to TRBD2 (6 bases). V was cut by 1 base and J by 12 bases, with 19 bases left in between. The CDR3 runs to 15 residues. Germline V lookup: CDR1 SGHTA, CDR2 FQGNSA. This CDR3 reads CASSLVGGMGGAQFF. The CDR3 DNA reads as TGTGCCAGCAGCTTAGTTGGTGGGATGGGGGGTGCGCAGTTCTTC.